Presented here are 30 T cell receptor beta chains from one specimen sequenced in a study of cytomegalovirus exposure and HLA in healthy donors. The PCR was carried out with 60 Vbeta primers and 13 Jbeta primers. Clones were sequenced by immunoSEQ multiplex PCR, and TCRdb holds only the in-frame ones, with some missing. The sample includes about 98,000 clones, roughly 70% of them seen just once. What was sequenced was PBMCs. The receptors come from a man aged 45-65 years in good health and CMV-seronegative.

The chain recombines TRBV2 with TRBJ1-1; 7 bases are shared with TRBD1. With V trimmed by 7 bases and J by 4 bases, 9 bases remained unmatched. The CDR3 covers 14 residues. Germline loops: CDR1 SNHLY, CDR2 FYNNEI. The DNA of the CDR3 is TGTGCCAGCATTGAGACAGGGTATGGCACTGAAGCTTTCTTT. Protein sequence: CASIETGYGTEAFF.

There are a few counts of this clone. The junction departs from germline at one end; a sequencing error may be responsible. CDR3 amino acids: CASSPSTGAVGELFF. DNA of the CDR3: TGTGCTAGCAGCCCTTCGACAGGGGCGGTCGGGGAGCTGTTTTTT. The V and J genes are TRBV7-7 and TRBJ2-2; 8 bases map to TRBD1. CDR3 length: 15 residues. The germline CDR1 and CDR2 sequences are SSHAT and FNYEAQ (reference sequence).

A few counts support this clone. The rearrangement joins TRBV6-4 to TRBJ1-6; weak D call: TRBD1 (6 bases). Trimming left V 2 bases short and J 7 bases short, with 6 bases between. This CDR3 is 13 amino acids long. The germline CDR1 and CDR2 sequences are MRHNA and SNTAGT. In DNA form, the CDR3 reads TGTGCCAGCAGTGACAGGGGGAATTCACCCCTCCACTTT. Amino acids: CASSDRGNSPLHF.

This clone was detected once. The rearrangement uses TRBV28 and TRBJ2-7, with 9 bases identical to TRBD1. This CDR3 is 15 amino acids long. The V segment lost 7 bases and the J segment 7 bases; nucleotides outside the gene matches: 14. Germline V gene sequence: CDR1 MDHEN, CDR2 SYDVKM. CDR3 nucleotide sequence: TGTGCCAGCACTACGGCGGGACAGGGTCTCTGGGAGCAGTACTTC. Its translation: CASTTAGQGLWEQYF.

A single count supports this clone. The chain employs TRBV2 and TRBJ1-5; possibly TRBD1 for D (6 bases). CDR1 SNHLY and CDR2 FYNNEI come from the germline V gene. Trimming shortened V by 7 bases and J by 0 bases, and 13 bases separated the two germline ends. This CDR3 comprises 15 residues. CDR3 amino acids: CASMRTVYSNQPQHF. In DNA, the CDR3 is TGTGCCAGCATGAGGACAGTCTATAGCAATCAGCCCCAGCATTTT.

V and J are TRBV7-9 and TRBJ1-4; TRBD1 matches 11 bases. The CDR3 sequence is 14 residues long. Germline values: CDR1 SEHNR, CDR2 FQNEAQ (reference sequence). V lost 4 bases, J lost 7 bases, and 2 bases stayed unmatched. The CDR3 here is CASSWGQGVEKLFF. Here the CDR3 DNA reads TGTGCCAGCAGCTGGGGACAGGGGGTTGAAAAACTGTTTTTT.

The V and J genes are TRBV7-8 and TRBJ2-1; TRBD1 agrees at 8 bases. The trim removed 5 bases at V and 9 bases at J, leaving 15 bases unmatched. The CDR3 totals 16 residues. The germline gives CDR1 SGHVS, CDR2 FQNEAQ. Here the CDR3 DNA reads TGTGCCAGCAGCCTGCCGGACAGGGCTTCGTTGGGTGAGCAGTTCTTC. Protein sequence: CASSLPDRASLGEQFF.

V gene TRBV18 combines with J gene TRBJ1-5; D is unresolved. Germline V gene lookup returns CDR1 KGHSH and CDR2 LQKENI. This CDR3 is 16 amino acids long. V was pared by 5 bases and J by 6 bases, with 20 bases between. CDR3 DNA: TGTGCCAGCTCAACCACCAGCTCGCCCTCGGGTCAGCCCCAGCATTTT. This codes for CASSTTSSPSGQPQHF.

CDR3 sequence reads: CASSQRRDAQETQYF. The CDR3 DNA is TGTGCCAGCAGCCAACGGAGGGACGCACAAGAGACCCAGTACTTC. The chain is built from TRBV7-2 and TRBJ2-5, with D possibly matching TRBD2 (6 bases). The germline gives CDR1 SGHTA, CDR2 FQGNSA. Trimming removed 5 bases from V and 2 bases from J, with 15 bases in between. The CDR3 consists of 15 residues.

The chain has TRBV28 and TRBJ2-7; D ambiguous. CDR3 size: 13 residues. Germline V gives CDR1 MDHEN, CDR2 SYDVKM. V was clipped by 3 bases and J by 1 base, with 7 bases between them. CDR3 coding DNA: TGTGCCAGCAGTTTCGACAAGTCCTACGAGCAGTACTTC. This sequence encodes CASSFDKSYEQYF.

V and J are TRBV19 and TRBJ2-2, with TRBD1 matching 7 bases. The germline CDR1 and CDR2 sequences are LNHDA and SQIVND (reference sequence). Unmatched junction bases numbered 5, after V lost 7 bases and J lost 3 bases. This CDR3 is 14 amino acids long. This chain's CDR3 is CASTGTDHTGELFF. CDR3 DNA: TGTGCCAGTACAGGGACAGACCACACCGGGGAGCTGTTTTTT.

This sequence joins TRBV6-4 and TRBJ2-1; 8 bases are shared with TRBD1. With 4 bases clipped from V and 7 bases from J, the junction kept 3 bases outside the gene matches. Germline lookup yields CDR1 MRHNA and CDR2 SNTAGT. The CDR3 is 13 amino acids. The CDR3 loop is CASSVTGDNEQFF. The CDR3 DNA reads TGTGCCAGCAGTGTGACAGGGGATAATGAGCAGTTCTTC.

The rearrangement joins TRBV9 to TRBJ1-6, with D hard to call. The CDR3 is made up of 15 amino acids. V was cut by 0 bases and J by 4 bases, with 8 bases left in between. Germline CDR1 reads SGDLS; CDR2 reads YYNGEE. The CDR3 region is CASSVGWPYNSPLHF. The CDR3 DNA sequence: TGTGCCAGCAGCGTAGGTTGGCCTTATAATTCACCCCTCCACTTT.

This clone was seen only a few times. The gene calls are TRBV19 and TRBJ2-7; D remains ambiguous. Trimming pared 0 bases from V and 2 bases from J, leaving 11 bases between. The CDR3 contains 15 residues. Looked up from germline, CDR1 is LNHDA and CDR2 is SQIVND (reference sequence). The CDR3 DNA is TGTGCCAGTAGTATAGAGGGCTCAATTACCTACGAGCAGTACTTC. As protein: CASSIEGSITYEQYF. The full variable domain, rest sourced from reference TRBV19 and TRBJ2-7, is DGGITQSPKYLFRKEGQNVTLSCEQNLNHDAMYWYRQDPGQGLRLIYYSQIVNDFQKGDIAEGYSVSREKKESFPLTVTSAQKNPTAFYLCASSIEGSITYEQYFGPGTRLTVT.

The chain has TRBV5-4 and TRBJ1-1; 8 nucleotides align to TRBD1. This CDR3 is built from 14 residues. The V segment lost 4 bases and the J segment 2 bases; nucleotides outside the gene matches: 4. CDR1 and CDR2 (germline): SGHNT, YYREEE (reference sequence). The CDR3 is CASSPGQVNTEAFF. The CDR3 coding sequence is TGTGCCAGCAGCCCGGGACAGGTTAACACTGAAGCTTTCTTT.

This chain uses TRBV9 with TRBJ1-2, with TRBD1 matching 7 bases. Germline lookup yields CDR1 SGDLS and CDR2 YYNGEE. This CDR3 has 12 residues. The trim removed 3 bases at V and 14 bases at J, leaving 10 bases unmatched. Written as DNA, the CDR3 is TGTGCCAGCAGCGCGCCCGGGACAGCGTTGACCTTC. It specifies CASSAPGTALTF.

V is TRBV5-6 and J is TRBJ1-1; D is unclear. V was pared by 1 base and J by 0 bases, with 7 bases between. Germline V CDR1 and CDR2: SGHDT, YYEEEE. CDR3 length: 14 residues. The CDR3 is CASSLRLLNTEAFF. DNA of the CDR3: TGTGCCAGCAGCTTGAGACTGCTGAACACTGAAGCTTTCTTT. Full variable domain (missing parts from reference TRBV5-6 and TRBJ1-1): DAGVTQSPTHLIKTRGQQVTLRCSPKSGHDTVSWYQQALGQGPQFIFQYYEEEERQRGNFPDRFSGHQFPNYSSELNVNALLLGDSALYLCASSLRLLNTEAFFGQGTRLTVV.

CDR3 in amino acids: CASRDIEHAGELFF. CDR3 DNA sequence: TGCGCCAGCAGGGACATAGAACACGCCGGGGAGCTGTTTTTT. V and J are TRBV10-2 and TRBJ2-2; maybe TRBD1 (5 bases). The CDR3 loop spans 14 amino acids. Trimming shortened V by 6 bases and J by 6 bases, and 14 bases separated the two germline ends. Looked up from germline, CDR1 is WSHSY and CDR2 is SAAADI.

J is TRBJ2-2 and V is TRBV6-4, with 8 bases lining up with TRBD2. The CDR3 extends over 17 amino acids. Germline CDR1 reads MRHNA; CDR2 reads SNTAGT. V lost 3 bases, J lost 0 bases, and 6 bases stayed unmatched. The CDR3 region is CASSDVGSGTNTGELFF. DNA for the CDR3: TGTGCCAGCAGTGATGTTGGTAGCGGGACGAACACCGGGGAGCTGTTTTTT.

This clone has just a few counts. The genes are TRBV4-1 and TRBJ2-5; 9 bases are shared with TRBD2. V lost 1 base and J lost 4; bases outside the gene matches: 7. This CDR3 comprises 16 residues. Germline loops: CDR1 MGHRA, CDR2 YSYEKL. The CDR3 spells CASSQGQGLALETQYF. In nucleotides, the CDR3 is TGCGCCAGCAGCCAAGGCCAGGGACTAGCCTTAGAGACCCAGTACTTC.

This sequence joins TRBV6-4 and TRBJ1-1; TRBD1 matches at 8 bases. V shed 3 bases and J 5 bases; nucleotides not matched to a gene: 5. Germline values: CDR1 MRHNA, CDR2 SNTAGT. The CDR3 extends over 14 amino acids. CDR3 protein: CASSDGQGRTEAFF. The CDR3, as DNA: TGTGCCAGCAGTGATGGACAGGGCCGAACTGAAGCTTTCTTT.

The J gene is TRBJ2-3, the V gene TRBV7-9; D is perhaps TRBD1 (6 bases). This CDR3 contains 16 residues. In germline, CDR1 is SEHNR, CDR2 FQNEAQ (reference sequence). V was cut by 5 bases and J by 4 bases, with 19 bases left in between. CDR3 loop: CASSPGPGHPSDTQYF. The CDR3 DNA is TGTGCCAGCAGCCCGGGCCCGGGACATCCGTCAGATACGCAGTATTTT. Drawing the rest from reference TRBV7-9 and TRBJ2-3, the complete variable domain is DTGVSQNPRHKITKRGQNVTFRCDPISEHNRLYWYRQTLGQGPEFLTYFQNEAQLEKSRLLSDRFSAERPKGSFSTLEIQRTEQGDSAMYLCASSPGPGHPSDTQYFGPGTRLTVL.

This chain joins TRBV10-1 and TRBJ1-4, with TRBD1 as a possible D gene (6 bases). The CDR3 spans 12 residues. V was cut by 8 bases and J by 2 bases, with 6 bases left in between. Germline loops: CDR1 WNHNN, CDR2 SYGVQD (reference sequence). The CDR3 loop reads CASGQTNEKLFF. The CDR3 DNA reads TGCGCCAGCGGACAGACTAATGAAAAACTGTTTTTT.

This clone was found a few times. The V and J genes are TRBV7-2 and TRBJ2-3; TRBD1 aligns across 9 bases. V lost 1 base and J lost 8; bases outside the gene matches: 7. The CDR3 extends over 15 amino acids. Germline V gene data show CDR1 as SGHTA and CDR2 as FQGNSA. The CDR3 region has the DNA TGTGCCAGCAGCTTAGGGACAGGGGCTCCTAGTACGCAGTATTTT. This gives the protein CASSLGTGAPSTQYF.

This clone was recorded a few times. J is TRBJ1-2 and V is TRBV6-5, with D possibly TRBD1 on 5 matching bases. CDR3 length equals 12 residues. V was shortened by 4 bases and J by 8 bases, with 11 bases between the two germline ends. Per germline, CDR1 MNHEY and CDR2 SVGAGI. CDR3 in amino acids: CASSSQGIGYTF. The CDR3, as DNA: TGTGCCAGCAGTTCTCAGGGTATAGGCTACACCTTC.

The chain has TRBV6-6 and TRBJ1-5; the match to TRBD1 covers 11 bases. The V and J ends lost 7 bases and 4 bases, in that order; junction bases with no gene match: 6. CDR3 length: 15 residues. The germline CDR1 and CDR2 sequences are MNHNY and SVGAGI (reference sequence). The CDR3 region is CASIRTGGNNQPQHF. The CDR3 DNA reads TGTGCCAGCATTCGGACAGGGGGCAATAATCAGCCCCAGCATTTT.

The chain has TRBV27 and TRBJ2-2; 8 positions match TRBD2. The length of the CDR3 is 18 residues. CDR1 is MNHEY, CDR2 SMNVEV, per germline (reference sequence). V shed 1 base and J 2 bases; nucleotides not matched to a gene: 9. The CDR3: CASSLWFVAGNNTGELFF. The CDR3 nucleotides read TGTGCCAGCAGTTTATGGTTTGTAGCGGGAAATAACACCGGGGAGCTGTTTTTT.

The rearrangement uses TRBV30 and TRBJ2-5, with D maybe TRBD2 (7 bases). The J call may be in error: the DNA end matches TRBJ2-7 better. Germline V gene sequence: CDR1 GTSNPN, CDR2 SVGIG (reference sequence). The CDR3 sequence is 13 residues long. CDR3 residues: CAWSRGAVYEQYF. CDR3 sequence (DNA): TGTGCCTGGAGCCGGGGGGCGGTTTACGAGCAGTACTTC.

This CDR3 is CASRSPRGTNYGYTF. In nucleotides, the CDR3 is TGTGCCAGCAGATCCCCCCGGGGGACTAACTATGGCTACACCTTC. J is TRBJ1-2 and V is TRBV6-5; D is possibly TRBD1 (5 bases). Per germline, CDR1 MNHEY and CDR2 SVGAGI. This CDR3 has 15 residues. Deletions cut 6 bases from V and 0 bases from J, with 14 bases between.

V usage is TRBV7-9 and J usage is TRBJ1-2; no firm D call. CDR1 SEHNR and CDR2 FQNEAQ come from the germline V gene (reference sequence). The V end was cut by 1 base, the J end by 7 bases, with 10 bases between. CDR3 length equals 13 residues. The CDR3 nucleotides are TGTGCCAGCAGCTTAGAATCCGGGGTTGGCTACACCTTC. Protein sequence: CASSLESGVGYTF.